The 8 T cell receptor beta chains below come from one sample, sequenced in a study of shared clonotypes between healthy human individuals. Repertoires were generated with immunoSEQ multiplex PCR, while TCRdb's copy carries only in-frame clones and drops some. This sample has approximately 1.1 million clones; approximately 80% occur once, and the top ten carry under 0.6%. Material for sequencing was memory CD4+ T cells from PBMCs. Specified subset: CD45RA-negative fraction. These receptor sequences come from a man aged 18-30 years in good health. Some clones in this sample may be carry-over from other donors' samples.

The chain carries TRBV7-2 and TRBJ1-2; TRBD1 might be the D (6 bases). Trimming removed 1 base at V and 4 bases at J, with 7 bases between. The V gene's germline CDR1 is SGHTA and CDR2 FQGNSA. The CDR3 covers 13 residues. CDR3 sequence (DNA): TGTGCCAGCAGCTTAGGACAGGTCTATGGCTACACCTTC. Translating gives CASSLGQVYGYTF.

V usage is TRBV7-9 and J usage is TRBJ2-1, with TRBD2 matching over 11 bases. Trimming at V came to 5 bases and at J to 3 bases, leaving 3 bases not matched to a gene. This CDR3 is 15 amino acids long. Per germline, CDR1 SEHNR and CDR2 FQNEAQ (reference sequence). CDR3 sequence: CASSRGLADYNEQFF. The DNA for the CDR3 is TGTGCCAGCAGCAGGGGACTAGCGGACTACAATGAGCAGTTCTTC. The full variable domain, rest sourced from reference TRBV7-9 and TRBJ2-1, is DTGVSQNPRHKITKRGQNVTFRCDPISEHNRLYWYRQTLGQGPEFLTYFQNEAQLEKSRLLSDRFSAERPKGSFSTLEIQRTEQGDSAMYLCASSRGLADYNEQFFGPGTRLTVL.

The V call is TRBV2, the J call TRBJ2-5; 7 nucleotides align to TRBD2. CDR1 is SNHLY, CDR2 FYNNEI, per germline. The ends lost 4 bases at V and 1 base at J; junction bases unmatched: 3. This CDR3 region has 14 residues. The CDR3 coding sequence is TGTGCCAGCAGTGTACCTAGCGGCCAAGAGACCCAGTACTTC. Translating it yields CASSVPSGQETQYF.

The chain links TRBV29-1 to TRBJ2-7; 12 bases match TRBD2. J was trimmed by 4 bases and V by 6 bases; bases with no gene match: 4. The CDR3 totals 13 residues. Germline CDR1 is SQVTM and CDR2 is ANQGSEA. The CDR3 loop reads CSVRTSGIYEQYF. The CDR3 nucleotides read TGCAGCGTAAGGACTAGCGGGATATACGAGCAGTACTTC.

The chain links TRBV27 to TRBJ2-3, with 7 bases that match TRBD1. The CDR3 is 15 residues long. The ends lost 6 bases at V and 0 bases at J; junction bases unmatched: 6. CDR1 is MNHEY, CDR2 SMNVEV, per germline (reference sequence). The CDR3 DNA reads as TGTGCCAGCAGCCGACAGGGTTTGAGCACAGATACGCAGTATTTT. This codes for CASSRQGLSTDTQYF.

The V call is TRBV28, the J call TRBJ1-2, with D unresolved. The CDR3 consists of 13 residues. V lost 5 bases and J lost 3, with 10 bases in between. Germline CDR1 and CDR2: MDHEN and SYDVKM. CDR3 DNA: TGTGCCAGCAGTCCAAGGGCCTACTATGGCTACACCTTC. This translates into CASSPRAYYGYTF.

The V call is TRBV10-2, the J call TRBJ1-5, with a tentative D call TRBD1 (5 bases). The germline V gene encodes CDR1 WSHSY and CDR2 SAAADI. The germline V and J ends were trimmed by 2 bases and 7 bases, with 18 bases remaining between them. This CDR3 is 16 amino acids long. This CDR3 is CASSEKWGVSVQPQHF. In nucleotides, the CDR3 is TGCGCCAGCAGTGAGAAATGGGGCGTATCAGTACAGCCCCAGCATTTT.

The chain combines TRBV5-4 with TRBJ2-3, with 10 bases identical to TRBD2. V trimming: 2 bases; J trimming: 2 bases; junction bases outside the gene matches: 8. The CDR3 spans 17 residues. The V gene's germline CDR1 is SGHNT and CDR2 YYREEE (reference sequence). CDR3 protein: CASSFHWTSGYTDTQYF. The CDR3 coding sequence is TGTGCCAGCAGCTTTCACTGGACTAGCGGATACACAGATACGCAGTATTTT.